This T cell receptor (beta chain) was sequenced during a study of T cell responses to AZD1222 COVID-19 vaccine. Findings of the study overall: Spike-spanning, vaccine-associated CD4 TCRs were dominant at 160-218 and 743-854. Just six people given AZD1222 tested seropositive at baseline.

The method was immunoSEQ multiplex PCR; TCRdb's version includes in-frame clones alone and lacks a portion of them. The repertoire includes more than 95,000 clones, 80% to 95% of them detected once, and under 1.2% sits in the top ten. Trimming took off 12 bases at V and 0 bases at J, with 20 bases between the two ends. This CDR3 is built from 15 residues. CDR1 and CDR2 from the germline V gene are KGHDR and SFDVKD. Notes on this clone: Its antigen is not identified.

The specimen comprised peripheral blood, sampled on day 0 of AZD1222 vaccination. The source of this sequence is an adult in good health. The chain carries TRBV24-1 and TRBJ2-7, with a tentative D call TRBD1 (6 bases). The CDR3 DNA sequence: TGTGCCCCCATTGTGTCCAGGACAGCCTCCTACGAGCAGTACTTC. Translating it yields CAPIVSRTASYEQYF.